The clone carrying this T cell receptor beta chain was detected a few times. With a J-beta primer mix and a sample-barcoded 5' primer, a second PCR ran about 7 to 12 cycles. TCRdb used MiXCR to reprocess the 5' RACE reads, holding one entry per CDR3 protein. This table has about 780,000 distinct CDR3 sequences, roughly 46% appearing once. The CDR3 sequence is 14 residues long. Per germline, CDR1 SGHRS and CDR2 YFSETQ. V was cut by 0 bases and J by 3 bases, with 10 bases left in between. The data belong to a study of blood T cells in healthy people across ages. The sequenced sample was blood. The V and J genes are TRBV5-1 and TRBJ2-7, with D possibly matching TRBD1 (5 bases). The origin of this receptor is a man aged 80 or over in good health. The CDR3 sequence is CASSLGQQYYEQYF. CDR3 in DNA: TGCGCCAGCAGCTTGGGACAGCAGTACTACGAGCAGTACTTC.